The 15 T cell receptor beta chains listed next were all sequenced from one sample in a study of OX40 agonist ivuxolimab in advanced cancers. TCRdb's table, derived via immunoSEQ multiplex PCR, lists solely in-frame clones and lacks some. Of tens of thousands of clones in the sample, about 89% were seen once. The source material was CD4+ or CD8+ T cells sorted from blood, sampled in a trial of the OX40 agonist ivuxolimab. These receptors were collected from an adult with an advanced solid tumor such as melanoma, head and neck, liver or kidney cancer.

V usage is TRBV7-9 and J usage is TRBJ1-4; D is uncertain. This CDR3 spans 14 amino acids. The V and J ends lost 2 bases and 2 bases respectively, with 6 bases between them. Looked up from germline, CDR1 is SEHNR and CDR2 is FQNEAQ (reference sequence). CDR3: CASSLIGTNEKLFF. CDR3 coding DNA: TGTGCCAGCAGCTTAATCGGGACTAATGAAAAACTGTTTTTT.

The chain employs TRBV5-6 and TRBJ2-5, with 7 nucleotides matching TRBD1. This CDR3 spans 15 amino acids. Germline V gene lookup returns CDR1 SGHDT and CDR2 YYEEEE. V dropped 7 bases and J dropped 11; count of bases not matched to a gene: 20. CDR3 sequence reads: CASRSPGTEALEQYF. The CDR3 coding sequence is TGTGCCAGCCGTTCTCCTGGGACAGAGGCCCTAGAGCAGTACTTC.

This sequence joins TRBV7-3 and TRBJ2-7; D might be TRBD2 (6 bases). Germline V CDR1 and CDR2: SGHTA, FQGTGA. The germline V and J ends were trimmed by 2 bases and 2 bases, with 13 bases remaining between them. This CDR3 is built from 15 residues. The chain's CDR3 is CASSLAHSGAYEQYF. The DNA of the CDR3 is TGTGCCAGCAGCTTAGCGCATAGCGGAGCCTACGAGCAGTACTTC.

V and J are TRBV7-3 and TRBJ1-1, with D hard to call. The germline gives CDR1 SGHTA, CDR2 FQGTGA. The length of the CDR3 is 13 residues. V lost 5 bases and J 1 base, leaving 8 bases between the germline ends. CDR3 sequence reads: CASSPGQNTEAFF. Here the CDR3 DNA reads TGTGCCAGCAGCCCCGGGCAGAACACTGAAGCTTTCTTT.

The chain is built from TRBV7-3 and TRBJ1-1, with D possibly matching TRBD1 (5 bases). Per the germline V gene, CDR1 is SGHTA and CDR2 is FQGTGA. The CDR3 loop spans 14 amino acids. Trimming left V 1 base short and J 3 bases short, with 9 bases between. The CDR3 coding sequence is TGTGCCAGCAGCTTAAGGGGCGGATACACTGAAGCTTTCTTT. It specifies CASSLRGGYTEAFF.

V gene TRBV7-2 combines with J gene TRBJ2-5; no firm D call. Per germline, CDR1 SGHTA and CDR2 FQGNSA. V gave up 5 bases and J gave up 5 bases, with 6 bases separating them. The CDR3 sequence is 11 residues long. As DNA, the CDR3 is TGTGCCAGCAGCCAATCGGAGACCCAGTACTTC. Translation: CASSQSETQYF.

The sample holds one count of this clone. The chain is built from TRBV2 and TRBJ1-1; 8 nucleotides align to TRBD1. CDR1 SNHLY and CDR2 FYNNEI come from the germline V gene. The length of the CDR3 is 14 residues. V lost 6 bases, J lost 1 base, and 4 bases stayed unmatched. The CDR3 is CASRDRAQNTEAFF. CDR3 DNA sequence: TGTGCCAGCAGGGACAGGGCCCAGAACACTGAAGCTTTCTTT.

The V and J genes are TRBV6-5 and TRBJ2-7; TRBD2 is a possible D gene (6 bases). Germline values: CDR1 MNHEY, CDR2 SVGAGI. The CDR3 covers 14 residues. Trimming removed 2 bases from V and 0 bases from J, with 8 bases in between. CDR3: CASSYAGPSYEQYF. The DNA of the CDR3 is TGTGCCAGCAGTTACGCGGGACCCTCCTACGAGCAGTACTTC.

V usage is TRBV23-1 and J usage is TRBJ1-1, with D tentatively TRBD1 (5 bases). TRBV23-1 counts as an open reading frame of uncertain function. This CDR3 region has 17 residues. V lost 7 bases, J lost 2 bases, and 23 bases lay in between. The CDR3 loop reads CASTYGILQVLNTEAFF. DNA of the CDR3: TGCGCCAGCACCTATGGGATTTTACAGGTACTTAACACTGAAGCTTTCTTT.

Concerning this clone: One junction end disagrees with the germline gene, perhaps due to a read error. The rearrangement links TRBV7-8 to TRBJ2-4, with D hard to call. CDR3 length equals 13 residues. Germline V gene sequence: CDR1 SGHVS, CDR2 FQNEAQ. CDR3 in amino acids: CASSLRFPDTRHF. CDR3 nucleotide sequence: TGTGCCAGCAGCTTGCGTTTCCCCGACACGCGGCACTTC. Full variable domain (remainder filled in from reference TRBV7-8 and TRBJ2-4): GAGVSQSPRYKVAKRGQDVALRCDPISGHVSLFWYQQALGQGPEFLTYFQNEAQLDKSGLPSDRFFAERPEGSVSTLKIQRTQQEDSAVYLCASSLRFPDTRHFGAGTRLSVL.

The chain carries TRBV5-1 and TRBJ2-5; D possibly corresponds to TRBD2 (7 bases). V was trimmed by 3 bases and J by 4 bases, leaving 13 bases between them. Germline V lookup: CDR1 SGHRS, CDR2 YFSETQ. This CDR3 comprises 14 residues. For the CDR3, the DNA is TGCGCCAGCAGCTCCCTGGGGGGGCCAGAGACCCAGTACTTC. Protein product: CASSSLGGPETQYF.

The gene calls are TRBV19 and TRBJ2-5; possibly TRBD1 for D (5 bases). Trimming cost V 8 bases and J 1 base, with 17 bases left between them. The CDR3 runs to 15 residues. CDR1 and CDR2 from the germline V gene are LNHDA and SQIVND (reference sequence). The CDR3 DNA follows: TGTGCCAGTCGCGCACGTACAGGCTCCCAAGAGACCCAGTACTTC. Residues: CASRARTGSQETQYF.

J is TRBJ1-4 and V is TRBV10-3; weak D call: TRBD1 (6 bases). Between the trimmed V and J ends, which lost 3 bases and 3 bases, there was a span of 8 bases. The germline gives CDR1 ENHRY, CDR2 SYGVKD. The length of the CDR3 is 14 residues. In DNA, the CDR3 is TGTGCCATCAGTGAAAGGGGGGCTAATGAAAAACTGTTTTTT. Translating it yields CAISERGANEKLFF.

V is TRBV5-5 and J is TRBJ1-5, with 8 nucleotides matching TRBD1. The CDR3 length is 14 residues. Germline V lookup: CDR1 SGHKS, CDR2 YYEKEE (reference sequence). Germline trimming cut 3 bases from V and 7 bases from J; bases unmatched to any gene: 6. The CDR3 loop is CASSSRTGNQPQHF. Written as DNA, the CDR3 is TGTGCCAGCAGCTCCAGGACAGGGAACCAGCCCCAGCATTTT.

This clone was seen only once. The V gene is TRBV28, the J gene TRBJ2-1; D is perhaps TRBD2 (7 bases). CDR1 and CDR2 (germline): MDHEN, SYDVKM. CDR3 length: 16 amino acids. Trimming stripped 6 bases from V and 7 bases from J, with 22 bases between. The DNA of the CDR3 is TGTGCCAGCAGCAATATGAATGGAGGGGGGGTGAATGAGCAGTTCTTC. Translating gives CASSNMNGGGVNEQFF.